This paragraph covers one T cell receptor beta chain sequence. These data are taken from a study of blood T cell repertoires in COVID-19. Study processing details: Amplified reference gene primers provided the basis for estimating nucleated cell counts. Generated by immunoSEQ multiplex PCR, the TCRdb table keeps only in-frame clones and is missing some. Clone size and V and J calls were adopted from that table, with D and trimming inferred from the DNA. Of roughly 160,000 clones in the sample, approximately 88% are singletons; the top ten hold approximately 12%. The ends lost 6 bases at V and 3 bases at J; junction bases unmatched: 7. The germline V gene has CDR1 MNHEY and CDR2 SVGAGI. The CDR3 covers 14 residues.

The sample consisted of PBMCs or T cells enriched from blood (not recorded which). The TCR was taken from a woman aged 60 to 75 who had recovered from COVID-19. V and J are TRBV6-5 and TRBJ1-2; 7 bases are shared with TRBD1. CDR3 coding DNA: TGTGCCAGCAGAACTACTGACAGGGACTATGGCTACACCTTC. As protein: CASRTTDRDYGYTF.